The 13 T cell receptor beta chains below were found in one sample sequenced in a study of T-cell memory formation after mild COVID-19. One entry per CDR3 protein, called by TCRdb with MiXCR from the 5' RACE reads. This sample carries more than 85,000 distinct CDR3 sequences, 11% of them seen once, and the ten largest clones take about 40%. Material for sequencing was PBMCs or a T cell subset sorted from them (not recorded which). The receptors were gathered from a man younger than 35 who had mild COVID-19 (a few samples of this study predate the infection). Cell type and time point are not known.

The rearrangement joins TRBV4-3 to TRBJ1-2; a possible D gene is TRBD1 (5 bases). Trimming took off 3 bases at V and 2 bases at J, with 19 bases between the two ends. Germline CDR1 and CDR2: LGHNA and YSLEER. This CDR3 contains 17 residues. In DNA, the CDR3 is TGCGCCAGCAGCCAGAACTTAGGCGGGGAGGGGAACTATGGCTACACCTTC. Residues: CASSQNLGGEGNYGYTF.

V usage is TRBV6-2 or TRBV6-3 and J usage is TRBJ1-1; D unclear. Germline assignment: CDR1 MNHEY and CDR2 SVGEGT. Trimming took 5 bases from V and 1 from J, leaving 14 bases between them. This CDR3 comprises 15 residues. The CDR3 sequence is CASSPGLIGNTEAFF. Written as DNA, the CDR3 is TGTGCCAGCAGTCCCGGGCTCATTGGGAACACTGAAGCTTTCTTT.

This clonotype has just a few counts. The chain combines TRBV7-3 with TRBJ1-1; TRBD1 matches 7 bases. The CDR3 has 13 residues. V gave up 2 bases and J gave up 4 bases; unmatched junction bases: 1. Germline V CDR1 and CDR2: SGHTA, FQGTGA. CDR3 nucleotide sequence: TGTGCCAGCAGCTTAGGGACAGCCACTGAAGCTTTCTTT. It codes for CASSLGTATEAFF.

In its sample, this clonotype was seen a few times. V gene TRBV29-1 combines with J gene TRBJ2-2; the D gene is possibly TRBD1 (5 bases). CDR1 is SQVTM, CDR2 ANQGSEA, per germline. The length of the CDR3 is 14 residues. Trimming stripped 4 bases from V and 7 bases from J, with 16 bases between. The CDR3 bases are TGCAGCGTTGTGGGCAGGGCTGGAATCGGGGAGCTGTTTTTT. Its translation is CSVVGRAGIGELFF.

The chain recombines TRBV19 with TRBJ1-2, with 9 bases aligning to TRBD1. V lost 5 bases to trimming and J lost 3 bases; unmatched junction nucleotides: 7. This CDR3 region has 15 residues. The germline V gene encodes CDR1 LNHDA and CDR2 SQIVND (reference sequence). The CDR3 nucleotides read TGTGCCAGTAGTGCTCCGGGACAGGGATACTATGGCTACACCTTC. Protein product: CASSAPGQGYYGYTF.

In its sample, this clonotype was seen a few times. The chain joins TRBV6-5 to TRBJ2-3; no definite D call. Germline V gene lookup returns CDR1 MNHEY and CDR2 SVGAGI. V lost 2 bases, J lost 2 bases, and 17 bases lay in between. The CDR3 covers 17 residues. The CDR3: CASSYLFGAGITDTQYF. The CDR3 bases are TGTGCCAGCAGTTACCTGTTTGGAGCAGGTATCACAGATACGCAGTATTTT.

This clonotype was observed a handful of times. CDR3 protein: CASRTGGGGTEAFF. Here the CDR3 DNA reads TGTGCCAGCAGGACGGGGGGAGGGGGTACTGAAGCTTTCTTT. The V gene is TRBV6-5, the J gene TRBJ1-1; TRBD1 might be the D (6 bases). This CDR3 has 14 amino acids. Germline V gene sequence: CDR1 MNHEY, CDR2 SVGAGI. Trimming left V 6 bases short and J 5 bases short, with 16 bases between.

This chain joins TRBV10-3 and TRBJ1-5; D is ambiguous. The CDR3 loop spans 14 amino acids. The V gene's germline CDR1 is ENHRY and CDR2 SYGVKD. Trimming removed 2 bases at V and 7 bases at J, with 12 bases between. DNA for the CDR3: TGTGCCATCAGTGAGGTTGAAGTTTTGCAGCCCCAGCATTTT. Residues: CAISEVEVLQPQHF.

The chain couples TRBV7-2 to TRBJ1-3; D gene ambiguous. The CDR3 is 15 amino acids. The germline V gene has CDR1 SGHTA and CDR2 FQGNSA. Trimming removed 2 bases at V and 0 bases at J, with 8 bases between. CDR3 DNA sequence: TGTGCCAGCAGCTTATCAGGCACCTCTGGAAACACCATATATTTT. Amino acids: CASSLSGTSGNTIYF. The full variable domain, rest sourced from reference TRBV7-2 and TRBJ1-3, is GAGVSQSPSNKVTEKGKDVELRCDPISGHTALYWYRQSLGQGLEFLIYFQGNSAPDKSGLPSDRFSAERTGGSVSTLTIQRTQQEDSAVYLCASSLSGTSGNTIYFGEGSWLTVV.

This sequence joins TRBV5-5 and TRBJ2-3, with a tentative D call TRBD2 (5 bases). The ends were cut back, 3 bases at V and 9 bases at J, with 23 bases in the middle. Germline CDR1 SGHKS, CDR2 YYEKEE (reference sequence). The CDR3 totals 16 residues. This CDR3 reads CASSSEQAVRDGTQYF. In nucleotides, the CDR3 is TGTGCCAGCAGCTCTGAGCAGGCCGTCCGGGATGGCACGCAGTATTTT.

V and J are TRBV2 and TRBJ2-3; D tentatively reads TRBD1 or TRBD2 (5 bases each). This CDR3 is built from 14 residues. V was shortened by 7 bases and J by 3 bases, with 14 bases between the two germline ends. Germline loops: CDR1 SNHLY, CDR2 FYNNEI. CDR3 amino acids: CASKLGRVTDTQYF. CDR3 DNA: TGTGCCAGCAAGCTGGGGCGGGTAACAGATACGCAGTATTTT.

The CDR3 nucleotides read TGTGCCAGCACCGATAGCGGGTACAATGAGCAGTTCTTC. Translation gives CASTDSGYNEQFF. This sequence joins TRBV3-1 and TRBJ2-1, with 7 bases matching TRBD2. The ends lost 7 bases at V and 4 bases at J; junction bases unmatched: 4. The germline gives CDR1 LGHDT, CDR2 YNNKEL (reference sequence). The CDR3 is made up of 13 amino acids.

This clonotype has ten or more counts. J is TRBJ2-1 and V is TRBV7-2; D may be TRBD1 (5 bases). V lost 5 bases and J 3 bases, leaving 23 bases between the germline ends. Germline V lookup: CDR1 SGHTA, CDR2 FQGNSA. This CDR3 spans 18 amino acids. CDR3 DNA sequence: TGTGCCAGCAGCCCTAGACAGTACGCTACGGTACGCTACAATGAGCAGTTCTTC. This codes for CASSPRQYATVRYNEQFF.